A single sample is the source of the 11 T cell receptor beta chains below, sequenced in a study of blood T cell repertoires in COVID-19. Some clones are missing from TCRdb's copy, which holds only in-frame ones; the method was immunoSEQ multiplex PCR. The sample has 57,000 or so clones; around 80% are singletons. Specimen: peripheral blood. All receptors come from a woman of 80 years or more with active or convalescent COVID-19.

Details on this clone: Other DNA sequences in this sample translate to the same CDR3. This chain joins TRBV4-1 and TRBJ1-1, with D possibly TRBD1 on 5 matching bases. The CDR3 covers 15 residues. From germline, CDR1 is MGHRA and CDR2 YSYEKL. V was clipped by 0 bases and J by 5 bases, with 13 bases between them. DNA for the CDR3: TGCGCCAGCAGCCAAGATACGGGGGGGTATACTGAAGCTTTCTTT. Translation: CASSQDTGGYTEAFF.

The CDR3 here is CASSLYQGGQETQYF. The CDR3 bases are TGCGCCAGCAGCTTGTATCAGGGAGGCCAAGAGACCCAGTACTTC. The chain carries TRBV5-1 and TRBJ2-5; weak D call: TRBD2 (6 bases). CDR3 length equals 15 residues. The germline CDR1 and CDR2 sequences are SGHRS and YFSETQ. V lost 1 base, J lost 1 base, and 11 bases lay in between.

The genes are TRBV7-3 and TRBJ2-3; 11 nucleotides agree with TRBD2. CDR1 is SGHTA and CDR2 is FQGTGA in the germline V gene. CDR3 length: 16 residues. The junction had 7 bases not matched to a gene; V was cut back by 3 bases and J by 5 bases. The CDR3 sequence is CASSLGLAGGIDTQYF. CDR3 nucleotide sequence: TGTGCCAGCAGCTTGGGGCTAGCGGGGGGTATAGATACGCAGTATTTT. Based on the CDR3 plus reference TRBV7-3 and TRBJ2-3, the full variable domain is GAGVSQTPSNKVTEKGKYVELRCDPISGHTALYWYRQSLGQGPEFLIYFQGTGAADDSGLPNDRFFAVRPEGSVSTLKIQRTERGDSAVYLCASSLGLAGGIDTQYFGPGTRLTVL.

This clone was found a few times. The chain is built from TRBV7-9 and TRBJ1-2, with 8 positions matching TRBD1. The CDR3 totals 14 residues. Germline V CDR1 and CDR2: SEHNR, FQNEAQ (reference sequence). J was trimmed by 2 bases and V by 3 bases; bases with no gene match: 2. The CDR3 DNA is TGTGCCAGCAGCTTGGGACAGGACAACTATGGCTACACCTTC. Translated, it gives CASSLGQDNYGYTF. Using reference TRBV7-9 and TRBJ1-2 for the parts outside the CDR3, the full variable domain is DTGVSQNPRHKITKRGQNVTFRCDPISEHNRLYWYRQTLGQGPEFLTYFQNEAQLEKSRLLSDRFSAERPKGSFSTLEIQRTEQGDSAMYLCASSLGQDNYGYTFGSGTRLTVV.

The V and J genes are TRBV6-6 and TRBJ1-2; 9 bases align to TRBD1. CDR1 is MNHNY and CDR2 is SVGAGI in the germline V gene (reference sequence). V dropped 0 bases and J dropped 9; count of bases not matched to a gene: 8. The CDR3 is 15 amino acids. For the CDR3, the DNA is TGTGCCAGCAGTTACTCCCGGGACAGGGAACTCAGCTACACCTTC. Amino acid sequence: CASSYSRDRELSYTF.

The rearrangement links TRBV10-3 to TRBJ2-3; 7 bases agree with TRBD1. Trimming removed 10 bases from V and 0 bases from J; junction bases left unmatched: 13. Germline lookup yields CDR1 ENHRY and CDR2 SYGVKD. This CDR3 contains 16 residues. The CDR3 nucleotides are TGTGCCACCGAAGACCGACAGGGACCGAGCACAGATACGCAGTATTTT. Translating it yields CATEDRQGPSTDTQYF.

The chain has TRBV6-5 and TRBJ1-3; D remains unclear. The CDR3 consists of 14 residues. CDR1 is MNHEY and CDR2 is SVGAGI in the germline V gene. Trimming removed 5 bases at V and 0 bases at J, with 8 bases between. In DNA, the CDR3 is TGTGCCAGCAGTCGCACGAGCTCTGGAAACACCATATATTTT. Translated: CASSRTSSGNTIYF.

CDR3 region: CASSPGLSGNTIYF. CDR3 nucleotide sequence: TGTGCCAGCTCACCTGGACTCTCTGGAAACACCATATATTTT. The chain couples TRBV18 to TRBJ1-3; unclear D gene. This CDR3 contains 14 residues. V lost 3 bases, J lost 0 bases, and 6 bases lay in between. The V gene's germline CDR1 is KGHSH and CDR2 LQKENI.

The V call is TRBV11-3, the J call TRBJ2-5, with TRBD2 matching over 13 bases. Trimming took 1 base from V and 1 from J; bases not matched to a gene: 12. Per germline, CDR1 SGHNT and CDR2 YENEEA. The CDR3 totals 20 residues. The CDR3 loop is CASSLAQGLAGKDSQETQYF. DNA of the CDR3: TGTGCCAGCAGCTTAGCCCAGGGACTAGCGGGGAAGGATTCCCAAGAGACCCAGTACTTC. The full variable domain, with the rest looked up from reference TRBV11-3 and TRBJ2-5, is EAGVVQSPRYKIIEKKQPVAFWCNPISGHNTLYWYLQNLGQGPELLIRYENEEAVDDSQLPKDRFSAERLKGVDSTLKIQPAELGDSAVYLCASSLAQGLAGKDSQETQYFGPGTRLLVL.

This clone was observed a single time. V is TRBV19 and J is TRBJ2-1; a possible D gene is TRBD1 (6 bases). Between the trimmed V and J ends, which lost 4 bases and 7 bases, there was a span of 14 bases. Germline CDR1 reads LNHDA; CDR2 reads SQIVND (reference sequence). This CDR3 has 14 amino acids. The CDR3 reads CASSRARGSNEQFF. Here the CDR3 DNA reads TGTGCCAGTAGTAGAGCCAGGGGCTCAAATGAGCAGTTCTTC.

There are a few counts of this clone. The CDR3 here is CASSYAPQGANTEAFF. The DNA of the CDR3 is TGTGCCAGCAGCTACGCCCCACAGGGGGCGAACACTGAAGCTTTCTTT. The chain employs TRBV7-3 and TRBJ1-1; 9 bases fit TRBD1. Trimming at V came to 4 bases and at J to 1 base, leaving 7 bases not matched to a gene. Germline-derived CDR1 and CDR2 are SGHTA and FQGTGA. CDR3 length: 16 residues.